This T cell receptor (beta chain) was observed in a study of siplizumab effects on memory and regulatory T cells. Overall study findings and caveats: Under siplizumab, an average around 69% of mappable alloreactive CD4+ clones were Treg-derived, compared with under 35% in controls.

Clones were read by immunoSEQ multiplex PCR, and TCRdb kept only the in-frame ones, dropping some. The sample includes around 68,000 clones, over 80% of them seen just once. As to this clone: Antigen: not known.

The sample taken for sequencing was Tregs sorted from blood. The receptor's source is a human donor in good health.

CDR3 region: CASSIPGLGGTEAFF. The CDR3 DNA reads as TGTGCCAGTAGTATTCCGGGCCTGGGAGGGACTGAAGCTTTCTTT. The chain recombines TRBV19 with TRBJ1-1; D remains unclear. This CDR3 comprises 15 residues. V shed 3 bases and J shed 5 bases, with 16 bases lying between them. Germline values: CDR1 LNHDA, CDR2 SQIVND (reference sequence).